This T cell receptor (beta chain) derives from a study of blood T cells in healthy people across ages. Regarding the study as a whole: Donors of long life had a larger count of naive CD4+ cells and greater diversity than aged donors. Unknown CMV status may confound age-related changes in expanded clones.

Through a sample-barcoded 5' primer and a J-beta primer mix, a second PCR was run for roughly 7 to 11 cycles. TCRdb re-called the 5' RACE reads with MiXCR, one entry per CDR3 protein. The data show approximately 780,000 distinct CDR3 sequences, about a quarter seen once. Samples had at least 6 million PBMCs isolated from them. This clonotype was seen more than once but under ten times. Its antigen is not identified. The CDR3 loop spans 19 amino acids. With V trimmed by 6 bases and J by 7 bases, 21 bases remained unmatched. CDR1 and CDR2 (germline): MNHNS, SASEGT. This sample also appeared in a second study, on T cells of mothers and their children. From that study: Researchers report slightly higher, though non-significant, overlap in related mother-child pairs than in unrelated pairs.

The V and J genes are TRBV6-1 and TRBJ2-1; 10 positions agree with TRBD2. The sample comprised blood. The sequence came from a boy between 10 and 17 years old in good health. CDR3 sequence (DNA): TGTGCCAGCAGCCTACTAGCGGGGTCCCAACGTTGGGGGGAGAATGAGCAGTTCTTC. Translating it yields CASSLLAGSQRWGENEQFF.